These 30 T cell receptor beta chains share one sample of origin, sequenced in a study of cytotoxic CD8 clonotypes in ibrutinib-treated CLL. Profiled with immunoSEQ multiplex PCR; TCRdb holds only in-frame clones, not every one. The sample has 60,000 to 65,000 clones; roughly 50% are singletons. The sequencing here drew on PBMCs, taken after 12 months of ibrutinib treatment. The source is a human donor with chronic lymphocytic leukemia.

The genes are TRBV19 and TRBJ2-7; the match to TRBD2 covers 7 bases. The germline V gene has CDR1 LNHDA and CDR2 SQIVND (reference sequence). V gave up 4 bases and J gave up 7 bases; unmatched junction bases: 7. This CDR3 is built from 13 residues. The CDR3 loop is CASSRGREFEQYF. In nucleotides, the CDR3 is TGTGCCAGTAGTAGAGGGCGGGAGTTTGAGCAGTACTTC.

CDR3 in DNA: TGCGCCAGCAGCTTGGACGCCAGCATTAACACTGAAGCTTTCTTT. Translation: CASSLDASINTEAFF. J is TRBJ1-1 and V is TRBV5-1; D gene unclear. Trimming took off 0 bases at V and 2 bases at J, with 11 bases between the two ends. The CDR3 runs 15 residues. Germline V lookup: CDR1 SGHRS, CDR2 YFSETQ.

This clone turned up a few times. The rearrangement uses TRBV28 and TRBJ2-1; 11 nucleotides match TRBD2. CDR1 and CDR2 (germline): MDHEN, SYDVKM. The junction had 7 bases not matched to a gene; V was cut back by 2 bases and J by 4 bases. The CDR3 totals 17 residues. CDR3 nucleotide sequence: TGTGCCAGCAGTTTAGTACTAGCGGGAGTTGGGTACAATGAGCAGTTCTTC. Protein product: CASSLVLAGVGYNEQFF.

The chain couples TRBV19 to TRBJ2-1; D is tentatively TRBD1 or TRBD2 (6 bases each). Germline V gives CDR1 LNHDA, CDR2 SQIVND (reference sequence). Trimming shortened V by 3 bases and J by 8 bases, and 17 bases separated the two germline ends. This CDR3 comprises 15 residues. The CDR3 DNA is TGTGCCAGTAGTATCGGGACCGGGGGCGGGGATGAGCAGTTCTTC. Its translation is CASSIGTGGGDEQFF. The full variable domain, with the rest looked up from reference TRBV19 and TRBJ2-1, is DGGITQSPKYLFRKEGQNVTLSCEQNLNHDAMYWYRQDPGQGLRLIYYSQIVNDFQKGDIAEGYSVSREKKESFPLTVTSAQKNPTAFYLCASSIGTGGGDEQFFGPGTRLTVL.

The V call is TRBV6-5, the J call TRBJ1-2; 8 positions match TRBD1. The length of the CDR3 is 15 residues. Germline V gene sequence: CDR1 MNHEY, CDR2 SVGAGI. The trim removed 0 bases at V and 6 bases at J, leaving 6 bases unmatched. CDR3 coding DNA: TGTGCCAGCAGTTACTCGGATGCAGGGGGCAATGGCTACACCTTC. Translating it yields CASSYSDAGGNGYTF.

A few counts support this clone. This chain joins TRBV5-1 and TRBJ2-5, with TRBD2 identical over 7 bases. V gave up 2 bases and J gave up 4 bases; unmatched junction bases: 5. From germline, CDR1 is SGHRS and CDR2 YFSETQ. This CDR3 is 14 amino acids long. CDR3 region: CASSLAGTVETQYF. The DNA of the CDR3 is TGCGCCAGCAGCTTAGCGGGGACCGTAGAGACCCAGTACTTC.

The chain uses TRBV7-9 and TRBJ1-1; TRBD1 might be the D (6 bases). CDR3 length: 17 amino acids. The V and J ends lost 1 base and 5 bases respectively, with 20 bases between them. CDR1 and CDR2 (germline): SEHNR, FQNEAQ (reference sequence). CDR3 in amino acids: CASSLVVPPRGRTEAFF. CDR3 in DNA: TGTGCCAGCAGCTTAGTCGTTCCTCCTAGGGGGAGGACTGAAGCTTTCTTT.

CDR3 protein: CASSPNGGSGNTIYF. The CDR3 DNA is TGTGCCAGCAGCCCAAACGGGGGATCTGGAAACACCATATATTTT. The chain uses TRBV9 and TRBJ1-3; D is perhaps TRBD1 (5 bases). CDR3 size: 15 residues. In germline, CDR1 is SGDLS, CDR2 YYNGEE. Trimming pared 4 bases from V and 1 base from J, leaving 12 bases between.

V gene TRBV11-2 combines with J gene TRBJ2-1; a possible D gene is TRBD1 (5 bases). CDR3 length: 15 residues. The germline V gene has CDR1 SGHAT and CDR2 FQNNGV. Trimming pared 0 bases from V and 7 bases from J, leaving 13 bases between. The CDR3 sequence is CASSLEGLEENEQFF. Written as DNA, the CDR3 is TGTGCCAGCAGCTTAGAGGGGCTAGAGGAAAATGAGCAGTTCTTC.

In this sample, this clone turned up a few times. The rearrangement joins TRBV7-2 to TRBJ1-5; tentatively, D is TRBD1 (5 bases). Germline V gene sequence: CDR1 SGHTA, CDR2 FQGNSA. V lost 3 bases and J 1 base, leaving 7 bases between the germline ends. CDR3 length equals 14 residues. The CDR3 DNA reads as TGTGCCAGCAGCTTGAGGGGAAGCAATCAGCCCCAGCATTTT. Translation: CASSLRGSNQPQHF. The variable domain in full, completed from reference TRBV7-2 and TRBJ1-5, reads GAGVSQSPSNKVTEKGKDVELRCDPISGHTALYWYRQSLGQGLEFLIYFQGNSAPDKSGLPSDRFSAERTGGSVSTLTIQRTQQEDSAVYLCASSLRGSNQPQHFGDGTRLSIL.

The chain has TRBV7-8 and TRBJ2-3; a weak D match, TRBD2 (6 bases). V lost 5 bases, J lost 2 bases, and 17 bases lay in between. The CDR3 has 16 amino acids. Germline V CDR1 and CDR2: SGHVS, FQNEAQ. The CDR3 sequence is CASSPPGDLNTDTQYF. CDR3 coding DNA: TGTGCCAGCAGCCCGCCGGGGGACTTAAACACAGATACGCAGTATTTT.

This clone was seen a few times. V and J are TRBV27 and TRBJ2-7; D is undetermined. Trimming pared 3 bases from V and 4 bases from J, leaving 7 bases between. Germline CDR1 is MNHEY and CDR2 is SMNVEV (reference sequence). CDR3 length: 12 residues. CDR3 DNA: TGTGCCAGCAGTTTTCCCCTGTACGAGCAGTACTTC. It yields the protein CASSFPLYEQYF.

This clone showed up just once. This chain links TRBV11-3 with TRBJ2-5, with 7 bases aligning to TRBD1. CDR1 SGHNT and CDR2 YENEEA come from the germline V gene. CDR3 length: 15 residues. With 3 bases clipped from V and 2 bases from J, the junction kept 6 bases outside the gene matches. The CDR3 DNA is TGTGCCAGCAGCTTGGTGGGCAGGGGGCAAGAGACCCAGTACTTC. Protein product: CASSLVGRGQETQYF.

This chain links TRBV7-8 with TRBJ2-7; 9 bases fit TRBD2. Germline V gives CDR1 SGHVS, CDR2 FQNEAQ. The CDR3 runs to 14 residues. The trim removed 0 bases at V and 3 bases at J, leaving 0 bases unmatched. CDR3 region: CASSLASGGYEQYF. DNA for the CDR3: TGTGCCAGCAGCTTAGCTAGCGGGGGCTACGAGCAGTACTTC.

This clone was observed a single time. The chain joins TRBV29-1 to TRBJ2-3; D may be TRBD2 (5 bases). Trimming stripped 5 bases from V and 5 bases from J, with 14 bases between. The CDR3 is 13 amino acids. Germline CDR1 SQVTM, CDR2 ANQGSEA. Here the CDR3 reads CSVKRIKVDTQYF. DNA of the CDR3: TGCAGCGTTAAGCGGATTAAGGTAGATACGCAGTATTTT.

This clone was detected only a few times. This sequence joins TRBV19 and TRBJ2-4; a weak D match, TRBD2 (5 bases). The CDR3 consists of 12 residues. Germline assignment: CDR1 LNHDA and CDR2 SQIVND (reference sequence). Trimming took 1 base from V and 14 from J, leaving 12 bases between them. CDR3 DNA: TGTGCCAGTAGTATAGCGGCGGGCCAGGAGTACTTC. Protein sequence: CASSIAAGQEYF.

There are a few counts of this clone. The rearrangement uses TRBV15 and TRBJ1-2; D unresolved. CDR1 is LNHNV, CDR2 YYDKDF, per germline (reference sequence). Trimming shortened V by 6 bases and J by 4 bases, and 18 bases separated the two germline ends. This CDR3 is built from 15 residues. CDR3 bases: TGTGCCACCAGTAACTTGGTCTTTGGGAGCTATGGCTACACCTTC. Translating it yields CATSNLVFGSYGYTF. Full variable domain (missing parts from reference TRBV15 and TRBJ1-2): DAMVIQNPRYQVTQFGKPVTLSCSQTLNHNVMYWYQQKSSQAPKLLFHYYDKDFNNEADTPDNFQSRRPNTSFCFLDIRSPGLGDTAMYLCATSNLVFGSYGYTFGSGTRLTVV.

V is TRBV28 and J is TRBJ1-2, with D perhaps TRBD1 (5 bases). CDR3 length: 14 residues. Germline V gene data show CDR1 as MDHEN and CDR2 as SYDVKM. The V and J ends lost 6 bases and 4 bases respectively, with 15 bases between them. The CDR3 spells CASRGLGLSYGYTF. DNA for the CDR3: TGTGCCAGCAGGGGACTGGGACTTAGCTATGGCTACACCTTC.

The rearrangement links TRBV7-9 to TRBJ1-5, with D tentatively TRBD1 (6 bases). This CDR3 has 12 residues. Germline V gene lookup returns CDR1 SEHNR and CDR2 FQNEAQ (reference sequence). V lost 6 bases and J 5 bases, leaving 8 bases between the germline ends. The CDR3 reads CASRQGYQPQHF. As DNA, the CDR3 is TGTGCCAGCAGACAGGGCTATCAGCCCCAGCATTTT.

The genes are TRBV10-2 and TRBJ1-2; tentatively, D is TRBD1 (6 bases). The CDR3 loop spans 14 amino acids. The V gene lost 3 bases and the J gene lost 8 bases, with 16 bases spanning the gap. Germline lookup yields CDR1 WSHSY and CDR2 SAAADI. The CDR3 here is CASSEPPQGRGYTF. The DNA for the CDR3 is TGCGCCAGCAGTGAACCCCCGCAGGGGAGGGGCTACACCTTC.

CDR3 sequence: CASSTPRTSGRGGETQYF. The DNA of the CDR3 is TGTGCCAGTAGTACCCCCCGGACTAGCGGGAGAGGAGGAGAGACCCAGTACTTC. V gene TRBV19 combines with J gene TRBJ2-5; 13 nucleotides match TRBD2. Germline trimming cut 4 bases from V and 4 bases from J; bases unmatched to any gene: 12. Germline values: CDR1 LNHDA, CDR2 SQIVND (reference sequence). CDR3 length: 18 amino acids.

The CDR3 region has the DNA TGTGCCAGTAGTATCTTGCGAGGGAACACCGGGGAGCTGTTTTTT. This gives the protein CASSILRGNTGELFF. V and J are TRBV19 and TRBJ2-2; D not resolved. The CDR3 covers 15 residues. V lost 3 bases, J lost 1 base, and 9 bases lay in between. The germline V gene encodes CDR1 LNHDA and CDR2 SQIVND (reference sequence).

CDR3 region: CASSLALRTGGEEPQHF. The CDR3, as DNA: TGTGCCAGCAGCTTAGCCCTCCGGACAGGGGGGGAGGAACCCCAGCATTTT. The rearrangement uses TRBV7-9 and TRBJ1-5; 10 nucleotides match TRBD1. Losses at the gene ends were 0 bases for V and 10 bases for J; bases not matched to a gene: 12. There are 17 residues in the CDR3. Germline CDR1 SEHNR, CDR2 FQNEAQ (reference sequence).

On this clone: This probably arose from a read error, given a far larger clone one base away. The CDR3 here is CASSLEPDTQYF. CDR3 nucleotide sequence: TGTGCCAGCAGCTTAGAACCAGATACGCAGTATTTT. This chain connects TRBV7-6 to TRBJ2-3; D gene ambiguous. From germline, CDR1 is SGHVS and CDR2 FNYEAQ. The CDR3 contains 12 residues. Trimming pared 1 base from V and 4 bases from J, leaving 3 bases between.

The chain recombines TRBV6-5 with TRBJ1-1; D is uncertain. This CDR3 is built from 12 residues. CDR1 is MNHEY and CDR2 is SVGAGI in the germline V gene. The V end lost 8 bases, the J end lost 4 bases, and 11 bases lay between the germline ends. The CDR3 reads CASGRHPTEAFF. In DNA form, the CDR3 reads TGTGCCAGCGGCCGACACCCCACTGAAGCTTTCTTT.

This chain connects TRBV5-4 to TRBJ2-1; D is uncertain. CDR1 and CDR2 (germline): SGHNT, YYREEE (reference sequence). The CDR3 has 16 amino acids. Trimming took off 0 bases at V and 0 bases at J, with 10 bases between the two ends. DNA of the CDR3: TGTGCCAGCAGCTTGGGCAGTTGGAGCTCCTACAATGAGCAGTTCTTC. The encoded protein is CASSLGSWSSYNEQFF. The variable domain in full, completed from reference TRBV5-4 and TRBJ2-1, reads ETGVTQSPTHLIKTRGQQVTLRCSSQSGHNTVSWYQQALGQGPQFIFQYYREEENGRGNFPPRFSGLQFPNYSSELNVNALELDDSALYLCASSLGSWSSYNEQFFGPGTRLTVL.

To note about this clone: Given a much more abundant clone one base away, this may be a read error. Other DNA sequences from this sample encode an identical CDR3 as well. The chain recombines TRBV28 with TRBJ1-6, with D possibly TRBD1 on 6 matching bases. Germline values: CDR1 MDHEN, CDR2 SYDVKM. CDR3 length: 16 residues. This CDR3 reads CASSLYQGWTNSPLHF. The CDR3 DNA reads TGTGCCAGCAGTTTATACCAGGGGTGGACGAATTCACCCCTTCACTTT.

The chain has TRBV5-4 and TRBJ2-1; maybe TRBD2 (6 bases). CDR3 size: 13 residues. The germline V gene has CDR1 SGHNT and CDR2 YYREEE (reference sequence). V lost 0 bases, J lost 8 bases, and 9 bases lay in between. In DNA, the CDR3 is TGTGCCAGCAGCTTGGCATGGGGGGATGAGCAGTTCTTC. It translates to CASSLAWGDEQFF. The variable domain in full, with the rest retrieved from reference TRBV5-4 and TRBJ2-1, is ETGVTQSPTHLIKTRGQQVTLRCSSQSGHNTVSWYQQALGQGPQFIFQYYREEENGRGNFPPRFSGLQFPNYSSELNVNALELDDSALYLCASSLAWGDEQFFGPGTRLTVL.

This rearrangement joins TRBV5-1 to TRBJ2-7, with 8 positions matching TRBD2. V was pared by 4 bases and J by 0 bases, with 9 bases of the junction left unmatched. This CDR3 contains 16 residues. The V gene's germline CDR1 is SGHRS and CDR2 YFSETQ. CDR3 residues: CASSRSPSGSSYEQYF. In DNA form, the CDR3 reads TGCGCCAGCAGCCGGTCTCCCAGCGGGAGCTCCTACGAGCAGTACTTC.

The rearrangement uses TRBV28 and TRBJ2-2, with 10 bases matching TRBD2. This CDR3 spans 18 amino acids. V lost 2 bases to trimming and J lost 5 bases; unmatched junction nucleotides: 11. Per germline, CDR1 MDHEN and CDR2 SYDVKM. The DNA of the CDR3 is TGTGCCAGCAGTTTACCCGGACTAGCGGTGGGGGTGACCGGGGAGCTGTTTTTT. Its translation is CASSLPGLAVGVTGELFF.